One sample yielded the 11 T cell receptor beta chains listed below, sequenced in a study of PD-L1 blockade in urothelial cancer. This sample's time point: pretreatment peripheral blood. The method was immunoSEQ multiplex PCR; TCRdb's version includes in-frame clones alone and lacks a portion of them. This sample has tens of thousands of clones, with roughly four fifths found just once. The material sequenced was PBMCs, taken around atezolizumab (anti-PD-L1) treatment. The receptors were gathered from a man aged 60 to 69 with urothelial cancer.

V usage is TRBV10-3 and J usage is TRBJ1-3, with D hard to call. The CDR3 is made up of 16 amino acids. V lost 0 bases and J lost 0, with 9 bases in between. In germline, CDR1 is ENHRY, CDR2 SYGVKD. CDR3 protein: CAISESSYNSGNTIYF. In nucleotides, the CDR3 is TGTGCCATCAGTGAGTCGAGCTATAACTCTGGAAACACCATATATTTT.

This clone turned up a few times. This sequence joins TRBV27 and TRBJ2-1, with 11 bases fitting TRBD2. The germline CDR1 and CDR2 sequences are MNHEY and SMNVEV (reference sequence). The CDR3 runs to 17 residues. J was trimmed by 8 bases and V by 5 bases; bases with no gene match: 14. The CDR3 sequence is CASSPRYTTGLADEQFF. DNA of the CDR3: TGTGCCAGCAGTCCCCGATACACTACGGGACTAGCGGATGAGCAGTTCTTC.

V gene TRBV7-3 combines with J gene TRBJ1-1; D possibly corresponds to TRBD1 (5 bases). The CDR3 covers 13 residues. V lost 3 bases to trimming and J lost 1 base, with 6 bases between them. Germline V gives CDR1 SGHTA, CDR2 FQGTGA. The CDR3 nucleotides are TGTGCCAGCAGCTTTCAGGGGAACACTGAAGCTTTCTTT. Translated, it gives CASSFQGNTEAFF.

This sequence joins TRBV7-9 and TRBJ2-5; TRBD1 matches 11 bases. The germline CDR1 and CDR2 sequences are SEHNR and FQNEAQ (reference sequence). V shed 6 bases and J 9 bases; nucleotides not matched to a gene: 6. The length of the CDR3 is 13 residues. The CDR3 DNA sequence: TGTGCCAGCAGGTCCGGGACAGGGGGATCCCAGTACTTC. It translates to CASRSGTGGSQYF. Full variable domain (remainder filled in from reference TRBV7-9 and TRBJ2-5): DTGVSQNPRHKITKRGQNVTFRCDPISEHNRLYWYRQTLGQGPEFLTYFQNEAQLEKSRLLSDRFSAERPKGSFSTLEIQRTEQGDSAMYLCASRSGTGGSQYFGPGTRLLVL.

This clone showed up just a few times. V is TRBV4-2 and J is TRBJ2-1, with a tentative D call TRBD1 (6 bases). The V gene's germline CDR1 is LGHNA and CDR2 YNFKEQ. Trimming shortened V by 0 bases and J by 2 bases, and 11 bases separated the two germline ends. CDR3 length equals 16 residues. CDR3 protein: CASSQEDRRPYNEQFF. For the CDR3, the DNA is TGTGCCAGCAGCCAAGAAGACAGGAGGCCCTACAATGAGCAGTTCTTC.

The rearrangement links TRBV6-1 to TRBJ1-6, with D hard to call. V lost 0 bases to trimming and J lost 7 bases, with 10 bases between them. Germline CDR1 MNHNS, CDR2 SASEGT. The length of the CDR3 is 15 residues. CDR3 protein: CASSEARAVNSPLHF. DNA of the CDR3: TGTGCCAGCAGTGAAGCGCGGGCAGTGAATTCACCCCTCCACTTT.

This sequence joins TRBV28 and TRBJ2-7; 7 nucleotides match TRBD2. Germline-derived CDR1 and CDR2 are MDHEN and SYDVKM. V dropped 8 bases and J dropped 0; count of bases not matched to a gene: 10. This CDR3 contains 15 residues. The CDR3, as DNA: TGTGCCAGCGGGCTTAGCGGGTCAAGCTCCTACGAGCAGTACTTC. Its protein product is CASGLSGSSSYEQYF. Using reference TRBV28 and TRBJ2-7 for the parts outside the CDR3, the full variable domain is DVKVTQSSRYLVKRTGEKVFLECVQDMDHENMFWYRQDPGLGLRLIYFSYDVKMKEKGDIPEGYSVSREKKERFSLILESASTNQTSMYLCASGLSGSSSYEQYFGPGTRLTVT.

A single count supports this clone. The chain links TRBV6-5 to TRBJ2-5; 10 nucleotides agree with TRBD1. This CDR3 is 16 amino acids long. Germline trimming cut 1 base from V and 5 bases from J; bases unmatched to any gene: 7. The V gene's germline CDR1 is MNHEY and CDR2 SVGAGI. In nucleotides, the CDR3 is TGTGCCAGCAGTTACTGGACAGGGGGAAGGGGGGAGACCCAGTACTTC. Translation gives CASSYWTGGRGETQYF.

The chain employs TRBV5-4 and TRBJ2-3; 13 nucleotides match TRBD2. The ends lost 4 bases at V and 2 bases at J; junction bases unmatched: 4. Germline CDR1 SGHNT, CDR2 YYREEE (reference sequence). The CDR3 is made up of 16 amino acids. The CDR3 region has the DNA TGTGCCAGCAGCCCCGGACTAGCGGGGGCCACAGATACGCAGTATTTT. Protein product: CASSPGLAGATDTQYF.

The chain joins TRBV28 to TRBJ2-7; possible D gene TRBD2, 5 bases. This CDR3 spans 12 amino acids. Germline V gene sequence: CDR1 MDHEN, CDR2 SYDVKM. The V and J ends lost 7 bases and 2 bases respectively, with 9 bases between them. Here the CDR3 reads CASTRGPYEQYF. CDR3 sequence (DNA): TGTGCCAGCACTCGAGGGCCCTACGAGCAGTACTTC.

The genes are TRBV30 and TRBJ1-1; 11 bases align to TRBD1. Germline-derived CDR1 and CDR2 are GTSNPN and SVGIG (reference sequence). With V trimmed by 2 bases and J by 6 bases, 8 bases remained unmatched. The length of the CDR3 is 15 residues. The CDR3: CAWSPRDRGTSEAFF. CDR3 DNA: TGTGCCTGGAGTCCCCGGGACAGGGGGACGTCTGAAGCTTTCTTT. Full variable domain (missing parts from reference TRBV30 and TRBJ1-1): SQTIHQWPATLVQPVGSPLSLECTVEGTSNPNLYWYRQAAGRGLQLLFYSVGIGQISSEVPQNLSASRPQDRQFILSSKKLLLSDSGFYLCAWSPRDRGTSEAFFGQGTRLTVV.